The clone carrying this T cell receptor beta chain was observed a handful of times. Germline V gene lookup returns CDR1 SGDLS and CDR2 YYNGEE. This CDR3 has 13 amino acids. The V end was cut by 3 bases, the J end by 7 bases, with 14 bases between. The source of the sample is a study of T-cell reconstitution after alpha-beta-depleted transplantation in children. A TCRbeta library incorporating unique molecular identifiers was prepared. MiXCR was run by TCRdb on the PCR reads, yielding one entry per CDR3 protein. The data contain around 400,000 distinct CDR3 sequences, roughly a tenth of them seen just once; the ten biggest clones take up about 5%.

The chain is built from TRBV9 and TRBJ2-7; D perhaps matches TRBD2 (6 bases). This clonotype was obtained from a human donor who donated a stem cell graft to a child with acute myeloid leukemia. Material: PBMCs from the stem cell graft donor, obtained from the stem cell graft. This chain's CDR3 is CASSAGSAGEQYF. For the CDR3, the DNA is TGTGCCAGCAGCGCCGGGAGCGCGGGGGAGCAGTACTTC.